This T cell receptor (beta chain) was sequenced in a study of T cell changes during pregnancy in multiple sclerosis. TCRdb's copy holds only in-frame clones and misses some; the assay was immunoSEQ multiplex PCR. The table lists fewer than 85,000 clones, about 94% of them singletons. The source material was peripheral blood, sampled in the third trimester of pregnancy. The origin of this receptor is a female donor with multiple sclerosis, enrolled in a pregnancy study.

DNA for the CDR3: TGTGCCAGCAGTGATTCCGGGACAAAGGGGGAAGAGACCCAGTACTTC. This gives the protein CASSDSGTKGEETQYF. This sequence joins TRBV6-1 and TRBJ2-5; weak D call: TRBD1 (6 bases). Trimming removed 3 bases at V and 3 bases at J, with 17 bases between. The CDR3 is 16 amino acids. Germline assignment: CDR1 MNHNS and CDR2 SASEGT.